This T cell receptor beta chain was observed in a study of blood T cell repertoires in COVID-19. Sequenced by immunoSEQ multiplex PCR; TCRdb stores in-frame clones only, minus some. The repertoire includes about 200,000 clones, approximately 80% of them detected once, and approximately 13% sits in the top ten. Specimen: peripheral blood. This sequence originates from a human donor in a cohort sampled during active COVID-19.

CDR3 region: CASTPRQGAFTAFF. CDR3 coding DNA: TGTGCCAGCACCCCGAGACAGGGGGCGTTTACAGCTTTCTTT. The gene calls are TRBV6-5 and TRBJ1-1; 10 bases match TRBD1. Germline loops: CDR1 MNHEY, CDR2 SVGAGI. Trimming took 7 bases from V and 10 from J; bases not matched to a gene: 12. The CDR3 sequence is 14 residues long.